Given below is one T cell receptor beta chain in context. Its antigen remains undetermined. Base-call qualities are not available, and no considerably larger clone is one nucleotide away. The germline V gene supplies CDR1 MGHRA and CDR2 YSYEKL. The CDR3 runs 15 residues from the cysteine to the phenylalanine. Just CDR3 DNA is preserved here, 45 bases in frame from base 1. V lost 0 bases and J lost 2 bases, and the count of bases not matched to a germline gene is 4. Sequencing instrument: Illumina HiSeq 1500. The public reads were reanalyzed by TCRdb: fastp trimming at Q25, MiXCR alignment, in-frame beta chains only. For every CDR3 protein sequence, its rows merge into one entry that carries the most common genes and DNA. The sample records roughly 800,000 distinct CDR3 sequences, just under 30% of which are singletons. Around 13% of the sample is held by the ten biggest clonotypes. This entry comes from a study of T cell repertoires in cytomegalovirus infection (dated by TCRdb to about 2019). Notes on the research overall: The peptide stimulations were aimed at well-studied HLA-B-restricted epitopes as well as recently identified HLA-C-restricted CMV epitopes, whose presentation resists viral immunomodulation. Donor HLA type was relevant to the analysis, as public TCR beta signatures indicated carriage of CMV infection together with the matching HLA type.

The treatment or condition tag for this specimen amounts to: in vitro stimulation with specific CMV peptide epitopes to enrich CMV-specific T cells. The investigation overall reported the following: Carriers of CMV infection plus the relevant HLA type were discriminated by the cumulative frequency of public TCR beta family members in the study cohort and in an independent approximately 350-donor cohort. The ex vivo response was dominated by HLA-C-restricted CMV-specific TCR beta clonotypes, and the single most frequent clonotype in two of eight donors was supplied by these HLA-C-restricted clonotypes.

The receptor chain draws on TRBV4-1 and TRBJ2-7, with 7 central nucleotides matching TRBD2. The sequencing here drew on cultured CD8+ T cells from PBMCs, taken from culture after CMV antigen stimulation. The source of this sequence is a human donor in good health (CMV status not recorded). Some clones in this sample may be carry-over from other donors' samples. The CDR3 here reads CASSQEPAGTYEQYF. The DNA reads as follows: TGCGCCAGCAGCCAAGAACCAGCGGGAACCTACGAGCAGTACTTC.